The 5 T cell receptor beta chains below come from one sample, sequenced in a study of blood T cells in healthy people across ages. Then a second PCR, running about 7 to 11 cycles, was carried out with a sample-barcoded 5' primer and a J-beta primer mix. TCRdb used MiXCR to reprocess the 5' RACE reads, holding one entry per CDR3 protein. The repertoire holds approximately 780,000 distinct CDR3 sequences, with 20% to 30% as singletons. The sample also formed part of further work on T cells of mothers and their children.

The specimen sequenced was blood. These receptors all stem from a boy between 10 and 17 years old in good health.

J is TRBJ1-1 and V is TRBV5-1; no reliable D call. The V end was cut by 4 bases, the J end by 5 bases, with 18 bases between. The germline V gene encodes CDR1 SGHRS and CDR2 YFSETQ. CDR3 size: 15 residues. CDR3 nucleotide sequence: TGCGCCAGCAGCCGGGCCCGGGGAGGGAGTACTGAAGCTTTCTTT. Translating it yields CASSRARGGSTEAFF.

V is TRBV12-3 or TRBV12-4 and J is TRBJ1-2; D unclear. This CDR3 region has 12 residues. V was cut by 6 bases and J by 8 bases, with 13 bases left in between. The CDR3 nucleotides are TGTGCCAGCAGCCTCTCCTGGGAAGGCTACACCTTC. Amino acid sequence: CASSLSWEGYTF.

The chain couples TRBV7-6 to TRBJ2-5, with a weak D call TRBD2 (6 bases). The CDR3 consists of 15 residues. V shed 0 bases and J shed 2 bases, with 10 bases lying between them. Germline CDR1 is SGHVS and CDR2 is FNYEAQ. CDR3 protein: CASSLAGLGQETQYF. The CDR3 DNA follows: TGTGCCAGCAGCTTAGCGGGACTCGGTCAAGAGACCCAGTACTTC.

The chain employs TRBV28 and TRBJ2-7; 11 nucleotides line up with TRBD1. CDR3 length: 16 residues. CDR1 is MDHEN, CDR2 SYDVKM, per germline. V shed 7 bases, J shed 0 bases, and the junction held 8 bases outside the gene matches. Written as DNA, the CDR3 is TGTGCCAGCATCCCCTCCGGGACAGGGGGCTCCTACGAGCAGTACTTC. It encodes CASIPSGTGGSYEQYF. Full variable domain (outside the CDR3, taken from reference TRBV28 and TRBJ2-7): DVKVTQSSRYLVKRTGEKVFLECVQDMDHENMFWYRQDPGLGLRLIYFSYDVKMKEKGDIPEGYSVSREKKERFSLILESASTNQTSMYLCASIPSGTGGSYEQYFGPGTRLTVT.

This clonotype was observed a handful of times. The chain carries TRBV6-1 and TRBJ2-5, with no clear D. This CDR3 region has 13 residues. Germline V lookup: CDR1 MNHNS, CDR2 SASEGT. Trimming pared 2 bases from V and 5 bases from J, leaving 9 bases between. The CDR3 nucleotides read TGTGCCAGCAGTGAAAACCCCGGCGAGACCCAGTACTTC. This sequence encodes CASSENPGETQYF.